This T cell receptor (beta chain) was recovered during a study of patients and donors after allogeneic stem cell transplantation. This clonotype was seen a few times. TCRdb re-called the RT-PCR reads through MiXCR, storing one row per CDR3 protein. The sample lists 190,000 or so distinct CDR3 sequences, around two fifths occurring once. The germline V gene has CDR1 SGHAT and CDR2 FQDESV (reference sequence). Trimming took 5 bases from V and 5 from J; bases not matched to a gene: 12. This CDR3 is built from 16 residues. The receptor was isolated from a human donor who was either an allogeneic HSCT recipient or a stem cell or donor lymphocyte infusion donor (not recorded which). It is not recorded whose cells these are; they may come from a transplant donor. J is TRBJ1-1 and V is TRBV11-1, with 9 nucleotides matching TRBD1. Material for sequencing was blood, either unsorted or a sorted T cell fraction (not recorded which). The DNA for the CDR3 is TGTGCCAGCAGCCCCGGGACAGGGTTGGTTCGGACTGAAGCTTTCTTT. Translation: CASSPGTGLVRTEAFF.